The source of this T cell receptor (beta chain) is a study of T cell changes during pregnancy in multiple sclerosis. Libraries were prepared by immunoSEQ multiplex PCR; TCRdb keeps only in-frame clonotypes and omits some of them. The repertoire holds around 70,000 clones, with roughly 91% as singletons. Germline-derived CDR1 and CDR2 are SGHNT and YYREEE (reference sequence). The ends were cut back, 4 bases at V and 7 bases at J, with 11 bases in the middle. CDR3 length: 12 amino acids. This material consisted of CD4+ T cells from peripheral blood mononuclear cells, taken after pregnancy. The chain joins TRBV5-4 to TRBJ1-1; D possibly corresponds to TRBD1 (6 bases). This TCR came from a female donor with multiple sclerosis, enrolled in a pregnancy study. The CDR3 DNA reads TGTGCCAGCAGCGTGGACAGTATTGAAGCTTTCTTT. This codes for CASSVDSIEAFF.